The 18 T cell receptor beta chains presented below share a single source sample, sequenced in a study of T cell responses to AZD1222 COVID-19 vaccine. Assay: immunoSEQ multiplex PCR; the TCRdb copy retains only in-frame clones and omits some. The data contain 120,000 or so clones, over 80% of them seen just once; the ten biggest clones take up 6% to 9%. The input for sequencing was peripheral blood, taken 28 days after the second AZD1222 dose. The receptors derive from an adult who received the AZD1222 COVID-19 vaccine.

The chain joins TRBV2 to TRBJ1-5; unclear D gene. The CDR3 runs 16 residues. Germline V gene data show CDR1 as SNHLY and CDR2 as FYNNEI. Trimming cost V 2 bases and J 0 bases, with 11 bases left between them. The CDR3 coding sequence is TGTGCCAGCAGTGAATGGTCTTACCTTAGCAATCAGCCCCAGCATTTT. This sequence encodes CASSEWSYLSNQPQHF. The complete variable domain, with remaining parts taken from reference TRBV2 and TRBJ1-5, reads EPEVTQTPSHQVTQMGQEVILRCVPISNHLYFYWYRQILGQKVEFLVSFYNNEISEKSEIFDDQFSVERPDGSNFTLKIRSTKLEDSAMYFCASSEWSYLSNQPQHFGDGTRLSIL.

The V gene is TRBV6-5, the J gene TRBJ1-2, with TRBD1 matching 7 bases. CDR1 is MNHEY, CDR2 SVGAGI, per germline. The CDR3 runs 15 residues. The V segment lost 6 bases and the J segment 1 base; nucleotides outside the gene matches: 8. CDR3 sequence reads: CASRVRDSLNYGYTF. CDR3 nucleotide sequence: TGTGCCAGCAGGGTCCGGGACAGCCTTAACTATGGCTACACCTTC.

This clone came up once. The V and J genes are TRBV19 and TRBJ1-1, with 7 nucleotides matching TRBD1. This CDR3 comprises 16 residues. Germline CDR1 reads LNHDA; CDR2 reads SQIVND (reference sequence). Trimming removed 5 bases from V and 4 bases from J; junction bases left unmatched: 13. The DNA for the CDR3 is TGTGCCAGTAGTGTCGACTCAGGGGGTTGGGGCACTGAAGCTTTCTTT. Its translation: CASSVDSGGWGTEAFF.

This clone has only one observation. This chain links TRBV19 with TRBJ2-1; possibly TRBD1 for D (5 bases). From germline, CDR1 is LNHDA and CDR2 SQIVND (reference sequence). There are 14 residues in the CDR3. The V gene lost 5 bases and the J gene lost 6 bases, with 14 bases spanning the gap. This CDR3 reads CASSQGVNLNEQFF. CDR3 sequence (DNA): TGTGCCAGTAGTCAAGGGGTGAACCTCAATGAGCAGTTCTTC.

This chain links TRBV27 with TRBJ2-7, with D possibly TRBD2 on 5 matching bases. V was pared by 0 bases and J by 0 bases, with 9 bases between. The CDR3 is made up of 15 amino acids. Germline lookup yields CDR1 MNHEY and CDR2 SMNVEV (reference sequence). CDR3 loop: CASSLSSGLSYEQYF. CDR3 DNA sequence: TGTGCCAGCAGTTTATCCAGCGGTCTCTCCTACGAGCAGTACTTC.

The chain couples TRBV19 to TRBJ1-6; unclear D gene. The CDR3 extends over 15 amino acids. CDR1 is LNHDA, CDR2 SQIVND, per germline (reference sequence). V shed 1 base and J shed 3 bases, with 7 bases lying between them. The CDR3: CASSIVSGYNSPLHF. In nucleotides, the CDR3 is TGTGCCAGTAGTATAGTAAGCGGCTATAATTCACCCCTCCACTTT.

Written as DNA, the CDR3 is TGTGCCAGCAGCCGGACAGCGGGGGATACGCAGTATTTT. Amino acids: CASSRTAGDTQYF. The chain recombines TRBV6-5 with TRBJ2-3; the D gene is possibly TRBD2 (7 bases). V was trimmed by 6 bases and J by 6 bases, leaving 13 bases between them. CDR3 length equals 13 residues. Germline CDR1 reads MNHEY; CDR2 reads SVGAGI.

The rearrangement links TRBV28 to TRBJ2-7, with TRBD2 identical over 7 bases. This CDR3 spans 14 amino acids. Germline CDR1 reads MDHEN; CDR2 reads SYDVKM. V gave up 3 bases and J gave up 2 bases; unmatched junction bases: 4. The DNA for the CDR3 is TGTGCCAGCAGTTTTGGTGGGAGGGCCTACGAGCAGTACTTC. It translates to CASSFGGRAYEQYF.

This clone was counted a single time. This chain's CDR3 is CASSLQGTGELFF. CDR3 DNA sequence: TGTGCCAGCAGCTTACAAGGGACCGGGGAGCTGTTTTTT. The chain couples TRBV7-9 to TRBJ2-2, with unresolved D. Germline V CDR1 and CDR2: SEHNR, FQNEAQ (reference sequence). Trimming removed 2 bases at V and 5 bases at J, with 6 bases between. CDR3 size: 13 residues.

V and J are TRBV6-5 and TRBJ1-2, with D possibly being TRBD1 (5 bases). Looked up from germline, CDR1 is MNHEY and CDR2 is SVGAGI. CDR3 size: 13 residues. The V and J ends lost 7 bases and 2 bases respectively, with 11 bases between them. This chain's CDR3 is CASTPGKNYGYTF. The CDR3 DNA is TGTGCCAGCACGCCAGGGAAAAACTATGGCTACACCTTC.

This chain links TRBV18 with TRBJ1-6; 9 positions match TRBD1. The CDR3 has 19 residues. Trimming removed 3 bases from V and 0 bases from J; junction bases left unmatched: 9. Per germline, CDR1 KGHSH and CDR2 LQKENI. The CDR3 reads CASSPLVLGQGSYNSPLHF. The CDR3 DNA sequence: TGTGCCAGCTCACCGCTTGTGTTGGGACAGGGCTCCTATAATTCACCCCTCCACTTT.

The V call is TRBV5-6, the J call TRBJ1-1; D might be TRBD1 (5 bases). The germline V and J ends were trimmed by 6 bases and 5 bases, with 20 bases remaining between them. This CDR3 region has 15 residues. Germline V gene data show CDR1 as SGHDT and CDR2 as YYEEEE. The CDR3 spells CASTIGPGGVTEAFF. As DNA, the CDR3 is TGTGCCAGCACCATAGGACCCGGGGGGGTAACTGAAGCTTTCTTT. Full variable domain (missing parts from reference TRBV5-6 and TRBJ1-1): DAGVTQSPTHLIKTRGQQVTLRCSPKSGHDTVSWYQQALGQGPQFIFQYYEEEERQRGNFPDRFSGHQFPNYSSELNVNALLLGDSALYLCASTIGPGGVTEAFFGQGTRLTVV.

The CDR3 nucleotides are TGCGCCAGCAGCCCTTCAGGGGGGCCATTTAGCAATCAGCCCCAGCATTTT. This codes for CASSPSGGPFSNQPQHF. The V call is TRBV4-1, the J call TRBJ1-5; TRBD1 matches at 7 bases. The CDR3 covers 17 residues. Germline V gene data show CDR1 as MGHRA and CDR2 as YSYEKL. V shed 4 bases and J 0 bases; nucleotides not matched to a gene: 9.

This rearrangement joins TRBV5-1 to TRBJ1-4; D uncertain. V was shortened by 4 bases and J by 0 bases, with 7 bases between the two germline ends. The CDR3 loop spans 14 amino acids. CDR1 is SGHRS, CDR2 YFSETQ, per germline. The DNA for the CDR3 is TGCGCCAGCAGCGCGGATCCAACTAATGAAAAACTGTTTTTT. Amino acid sequence: CASSADPTNEKLFF.

The rearrangement links TRBV3-1 (or the pseudogene TRBV3-2) to TRBJ1-1; 9 nucleotides line up with TRBD1. CDR1 LGHDT and CDR2 YNNKEL come from the germline V gene (reference sequence). This CDR3 spans 15 amino acids. The J segment lost 1 base and the V segment lost 5 bases, leaving 5 bases of the junction unmatched. CDR3 DNA: TGTGCCAGCAGCTATCGGGGACAGGGGAACACTGAAGCTTTCTTT. It codes for CASSYRGQGNTEAFF.

This chain joins TRBV10-3 and TRBJ2-2; D is perhaps TRBD1 (6 bases). With 2 bases removed from V and 6 bases from J, the gap between germline ends came to 13 bases. Germline V gene sequence: CDR1 ENHRY, CDR2 SYGVKD. The CDR3 consists of 15 residues. CDR3 region: CAISEDRSLAGELFF. In nucleotides, the CDR3 is TGTGCCATCAGTGAGGACAGGTCCCTCGCCGGGGAGCTGTTTTTT.

The rearrangement links TRBV5-6 to TRBJ1-1; 9 bases are shared with TRBD1. Losses at the gene ends were 3 bases for V and 6 bases for J; bases not matched to a gene: 9. This CDR3 has 15 amino acids. The germline CDR1 and CDR2 sequences are SGHDT and YYEEEE. In nucleotides, the CDR3 is TGTGCCAGCAGCTGGGGGACAGGGCCTACCCCTGAAGCTTTCTTT. Its protein is CASSWGTGPTPEAFF.

This clone was recorded once. The chain has TRBV2 and TRBJ1-5; 11 bases agree with TRBD1. There are 15 residues in the CDR3. Germline CDR1 SNHLY, CDR2 FYNNEI. The V gene end was trimmed by 6 bases and the J gene end by 6 bases; junction bases not matched to a gene: 7. The CDR3 reads CASRTGTGGFQPQHF. Written as DNA, the CDR3 is TGTGCCAGCAGAACGGGGACAGGGGGTTTTCAGCCCCAGCATTTT.